This entry is about one T cell receptor (beta chain). Its antigen is still unknown. Base-call qualities are not available, and no considerably larger clone is one nucleotide away. This entry belongs to a study of OX40 agonist ivuxolimab in advanced cancers. Background on the whole study: Ivuxolimab was an agonistic, fully human IgG2 monoclonal antibody directed against OX40 (CD134), a costimulatory receptor. Intravenous ivuxolimab was administered to patients every 2 weeks at six dose levels: 0.01, 0.1, 0.3, 1.5, 3 and 10 mg/kg. Of the approximately 53 patients in dose escalation, about 20 had hepatocellular carcinoma, some 15 had melanoma, 9 had renal cell carcinoma and 9 had head and neck cancer. In the dose-escalation cohort, 70% to 85% of patients were male, and the mean age was 60 years with a range of about 20 to 79. Patients were allowed to have had prior anti-PD-1, anti-PD-L1 or anti-CTLA-4 therapy, and 40% of the dose-escalation patients had been treated with checkpoint inhibitors. Partial responses were achieved by three dose-escalation patients, of whom one had hepatocellular carcinoma and two had cutaneous melanoma. The point of sequencing TCRbeta in the periphery was to test whether ivuxolimab changed TCR sequence diversity and drove clonal T-cell expansion. The paper describes the monotherapy dose-escalation part (N of about 47 patients) of the phase I trial of ivuxolimab.

The paper's findings and limits, for the study overall: Low levels of normalized T-cell clonal expansion were also seen in some nonresponding patients. After ivuxolimab, more expanded clones were found on average in CD8+ T cells than in CD4+ T cells. At doses of 0.1 to 3.0 mg/kg, clonal expansion of both CD4+ and CD8+ T cells in blood was seen between baseline and week 6. In the 0.1-3.0 mg/kg groups, partial responders had among the lowest normalized peripheral clonal expansion, particularly in CD8+ T cells. Which antigens the clonally expanded peripheral T cells were specific for was not determined.

To sequence the TCRbeta CDR3 region, genomic DNA was isolated from the sorted cells. The immunoSEQ Assay was used for sequencing of TCRbeta CDR3 regions. TCRdb obtained this table from immuneACCESS and retained in-frame rearrangements with V and J assigned. These tables miss some clones; where compared with another copy, unresolved V genes account for less than half of the shortfall, and the remainder is unexplained. Here the sample has around 100,000 clones; over 75% occur a single time. 0.15% to 0.2% of the sample is held by the ten biggest clonotypes. The trim is 7 bases for V and 0 bases for J, with a gap of 13 bases between the germline ends. Measured from the cysteine to the phenylalanine, the CDR3 is 13 residues long. The sequence is cut down to CDR3 DNA, 39 bases in frame from base 1. Sequences SQVTM (CDR1) and ANQGSEA (CDR2) are obtained from the germline V gene. The trial excluded patients who had a history of autoimmune disease or were on systemic immunosuppression. Peripheral blood for TCR sequencing was drawn from every dose cohort at baseline, at cycle 4 day 1 and at cycle 7 day 1. The samples were drawn from a first-in-human, open-label, multicenter phase I dose-escalation trial of ivuxolimab. Adults with locally advanced or metastatic melanoma, renal cell carcinoma, hepatocellular carcinoma or head and neck squamous cell carcinoma were enrolled in the trial. CD4+ and CD8+ T cells were sorted separately from peripheral blood before TCR sequencing.

The chain links TRBV29-1 with TRBJ2-7, with a weak D call of TRBD1 (5 bases match). This sample comprised CD4+ or CD8+ T cells sorted from blood, obtained in a trial of the OX40 agonist ivuxolimab. The source of this sequence is an adult with an advanced solid tumor such as melanoma, head and neck, liver or kidney cancer. The CDR3 has the sequence CSGSGPSSYEQYF. The DNA sequence is given as TGCAGCGGCTCAGGGCCTAGCTCCTACGAGCAGTACTTC.